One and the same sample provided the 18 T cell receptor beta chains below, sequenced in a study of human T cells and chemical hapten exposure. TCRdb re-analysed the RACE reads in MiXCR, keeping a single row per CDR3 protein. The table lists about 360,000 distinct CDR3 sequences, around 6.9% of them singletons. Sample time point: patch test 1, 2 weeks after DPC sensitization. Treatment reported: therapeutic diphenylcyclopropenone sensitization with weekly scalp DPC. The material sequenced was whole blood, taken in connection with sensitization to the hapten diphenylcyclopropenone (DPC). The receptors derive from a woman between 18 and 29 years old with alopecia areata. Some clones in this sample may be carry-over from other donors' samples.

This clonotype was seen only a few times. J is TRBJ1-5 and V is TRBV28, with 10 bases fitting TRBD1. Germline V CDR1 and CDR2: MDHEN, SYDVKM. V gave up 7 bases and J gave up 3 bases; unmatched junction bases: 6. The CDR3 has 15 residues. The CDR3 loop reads CASTDRGRNNQPQHF. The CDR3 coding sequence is TGTGCCAGCACTGACAGGGGGCGAAACAATCAGCCCCAGCATTTT.

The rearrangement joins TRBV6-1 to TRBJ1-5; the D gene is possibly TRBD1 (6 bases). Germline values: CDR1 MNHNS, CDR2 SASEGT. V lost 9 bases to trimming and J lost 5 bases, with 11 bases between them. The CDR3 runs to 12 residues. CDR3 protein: CASGQPYQPQHF. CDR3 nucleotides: TGTGCCAGTGGACAGCCCTATCAGCCCCAGCATTTT.

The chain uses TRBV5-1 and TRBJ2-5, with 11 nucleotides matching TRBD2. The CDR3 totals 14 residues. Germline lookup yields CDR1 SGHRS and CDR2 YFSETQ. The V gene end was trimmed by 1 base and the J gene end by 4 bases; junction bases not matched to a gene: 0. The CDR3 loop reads CASSLTSGGETQYF. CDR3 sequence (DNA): TGCGCCAGCAGCTTGACTAGCGGGGGAGAGACCCAGTACTTC.

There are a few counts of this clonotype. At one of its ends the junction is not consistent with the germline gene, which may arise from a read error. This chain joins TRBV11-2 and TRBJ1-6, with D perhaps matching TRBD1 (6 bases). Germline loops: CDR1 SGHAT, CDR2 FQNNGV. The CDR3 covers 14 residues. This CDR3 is CASSVDRSGSPLHF. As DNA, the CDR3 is TGTGCCAGCAGCGTAGACAGGTCCGGTTCACCCCTCCACTTT.

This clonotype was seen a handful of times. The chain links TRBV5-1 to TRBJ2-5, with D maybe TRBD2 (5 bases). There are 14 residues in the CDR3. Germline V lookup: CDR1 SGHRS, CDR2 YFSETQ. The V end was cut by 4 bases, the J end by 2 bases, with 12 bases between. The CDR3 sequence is CASSRMTTQETQYF. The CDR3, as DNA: TGCGCCAGCAGCCGTATGACTACACAAGAGACCCAGTACTTC.

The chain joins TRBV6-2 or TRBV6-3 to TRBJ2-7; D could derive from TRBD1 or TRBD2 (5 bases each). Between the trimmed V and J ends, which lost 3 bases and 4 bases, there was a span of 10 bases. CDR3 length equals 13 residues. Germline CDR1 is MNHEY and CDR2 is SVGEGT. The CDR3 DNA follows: TGTGCCAGCAGTTATCGGTGGGGGTACGAGCAGTACTTC. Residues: CASSYRWGYEQYF.

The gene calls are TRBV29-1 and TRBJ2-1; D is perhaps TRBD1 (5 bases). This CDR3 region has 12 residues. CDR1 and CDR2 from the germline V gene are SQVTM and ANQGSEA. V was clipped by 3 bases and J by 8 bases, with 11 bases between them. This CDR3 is CSVDPGIDEQFF. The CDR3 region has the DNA TGCAGCGTTGATCCAGGGATCGATGAGCAGTTCTTC.

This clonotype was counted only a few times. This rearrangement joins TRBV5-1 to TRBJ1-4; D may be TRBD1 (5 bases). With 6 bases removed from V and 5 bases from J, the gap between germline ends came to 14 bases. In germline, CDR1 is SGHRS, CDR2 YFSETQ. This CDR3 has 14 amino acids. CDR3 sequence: CASIRRRGNEKLFF. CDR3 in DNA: TGCGCCAGCATCCGAAGGAGGGGAAATGAAAAACTGTTTTTT.

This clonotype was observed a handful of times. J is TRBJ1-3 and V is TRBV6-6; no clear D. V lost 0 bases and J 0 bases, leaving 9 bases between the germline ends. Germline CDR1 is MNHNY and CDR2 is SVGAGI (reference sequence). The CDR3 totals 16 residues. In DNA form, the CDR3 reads TGTGCCAGCAGTTACTCGCGCACTCTCTCTGGAAACACCATATATTTT. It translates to CASSYSRTLSGNTIYF.

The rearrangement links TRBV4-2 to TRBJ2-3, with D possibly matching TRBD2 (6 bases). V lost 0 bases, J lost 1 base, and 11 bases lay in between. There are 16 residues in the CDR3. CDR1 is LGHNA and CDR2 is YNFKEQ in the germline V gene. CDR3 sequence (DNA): TGTGCCAGCAGCCAAGATTCAGCTAGCGGCACAGATACGCAGTATTTT. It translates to CASSQDSASGTDTQYF.

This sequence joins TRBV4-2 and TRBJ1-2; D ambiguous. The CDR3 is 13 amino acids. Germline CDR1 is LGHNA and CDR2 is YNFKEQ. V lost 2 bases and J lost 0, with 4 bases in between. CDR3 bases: TGTGCCAGCAGCCAAAAAGCTAACTATGGCTACACCTTC. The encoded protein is CASSQKANYGYTF.

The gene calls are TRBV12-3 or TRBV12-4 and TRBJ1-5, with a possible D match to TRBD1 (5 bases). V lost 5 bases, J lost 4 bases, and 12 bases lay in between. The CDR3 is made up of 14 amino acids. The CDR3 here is CASSLRDLNQPQHF. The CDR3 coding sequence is TGTGCCAGCAGTCTACGGGACCTAAATCAGCCCCAGCATTTT.

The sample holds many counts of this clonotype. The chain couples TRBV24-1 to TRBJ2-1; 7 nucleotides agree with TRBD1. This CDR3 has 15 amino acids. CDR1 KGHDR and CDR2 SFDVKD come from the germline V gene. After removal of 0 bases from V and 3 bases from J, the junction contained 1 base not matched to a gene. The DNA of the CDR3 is TGTGCCACCAGTGATTTGACAGGGGACTACAATGAGCAGTTCTTC. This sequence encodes CATSDLTGDYNEQFF.

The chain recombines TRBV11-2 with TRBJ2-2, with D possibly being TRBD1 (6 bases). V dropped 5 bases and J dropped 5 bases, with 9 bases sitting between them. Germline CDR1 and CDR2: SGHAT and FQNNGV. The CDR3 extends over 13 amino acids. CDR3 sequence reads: CASSPDRTGELFF. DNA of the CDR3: TGTGCCAGCAGCCCCGACAGGACCGGGGAGCTGTTTTTT.

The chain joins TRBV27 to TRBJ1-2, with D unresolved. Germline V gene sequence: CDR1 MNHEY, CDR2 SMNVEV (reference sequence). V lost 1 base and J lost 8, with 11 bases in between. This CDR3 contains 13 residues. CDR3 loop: CASSLWGSGGYTF. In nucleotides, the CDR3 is TGTGCCAGCAGTTTATGGGGTTCGGGAGGCTACACCTTC.

CDR3 region: CASSTGLAEETQYF. The CDR3 DNA follows: TGCGCCAGCAGCACGGGACTAGCGGAAGAGACCCAGTACTTC. The genes are TRBV5-1 and TRBJ2-5, with 11 positions matching TRBD2. From germline, CDR1 is SGHRS and CDR2 YFSETQ. The CDR3 spans 14 residues. J gave up 3 bases and V 4 bases, and 2 bases lay outside the gene matches.

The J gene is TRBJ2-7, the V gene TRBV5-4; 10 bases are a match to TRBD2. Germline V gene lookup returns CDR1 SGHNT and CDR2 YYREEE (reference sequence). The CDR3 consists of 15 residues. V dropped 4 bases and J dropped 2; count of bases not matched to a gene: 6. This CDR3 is CASSAGSGGPYEQYF. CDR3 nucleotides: TGTGCCAGCAGCGCGGGTAGCGGGGGGCCCTACGAGCAGTACTTC. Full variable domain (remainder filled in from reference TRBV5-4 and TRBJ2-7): ETGVTQSPTHLIKTRGQQVTLRCSSQSGHNTVSWYQQALGQGPQFIFQYYREEENGRGNFPPRFSGLQFPNYSSELNVNALELDDSALYLCASSAGSGGPYEQYFGPGTRLTVT.

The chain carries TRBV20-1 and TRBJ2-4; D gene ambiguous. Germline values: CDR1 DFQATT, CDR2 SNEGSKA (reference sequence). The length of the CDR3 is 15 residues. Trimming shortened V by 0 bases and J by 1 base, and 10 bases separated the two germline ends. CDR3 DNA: TGCAGTGCTAGAGATAGTGGAGTGGCCAAAAACATTCAGTACTTC. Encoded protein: CSARDSGVAKNIQYF.